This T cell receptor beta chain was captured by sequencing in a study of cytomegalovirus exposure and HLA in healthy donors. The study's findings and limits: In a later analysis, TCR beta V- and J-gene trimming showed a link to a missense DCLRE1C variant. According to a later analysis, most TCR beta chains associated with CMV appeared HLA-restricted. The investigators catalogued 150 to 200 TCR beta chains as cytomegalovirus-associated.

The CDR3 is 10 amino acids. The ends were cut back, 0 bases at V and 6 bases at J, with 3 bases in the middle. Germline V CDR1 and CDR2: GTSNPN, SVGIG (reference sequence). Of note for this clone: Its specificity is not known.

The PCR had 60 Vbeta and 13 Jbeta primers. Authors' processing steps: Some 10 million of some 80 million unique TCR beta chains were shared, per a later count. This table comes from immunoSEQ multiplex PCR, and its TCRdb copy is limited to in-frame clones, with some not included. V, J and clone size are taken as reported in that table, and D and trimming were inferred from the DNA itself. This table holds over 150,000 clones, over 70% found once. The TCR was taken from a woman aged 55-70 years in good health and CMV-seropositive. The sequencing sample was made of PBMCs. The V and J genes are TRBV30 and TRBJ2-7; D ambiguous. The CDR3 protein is CAWSVGEQYF. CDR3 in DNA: TGTGCCTGGAGTGTCGGCGAGCAGTACTTC.